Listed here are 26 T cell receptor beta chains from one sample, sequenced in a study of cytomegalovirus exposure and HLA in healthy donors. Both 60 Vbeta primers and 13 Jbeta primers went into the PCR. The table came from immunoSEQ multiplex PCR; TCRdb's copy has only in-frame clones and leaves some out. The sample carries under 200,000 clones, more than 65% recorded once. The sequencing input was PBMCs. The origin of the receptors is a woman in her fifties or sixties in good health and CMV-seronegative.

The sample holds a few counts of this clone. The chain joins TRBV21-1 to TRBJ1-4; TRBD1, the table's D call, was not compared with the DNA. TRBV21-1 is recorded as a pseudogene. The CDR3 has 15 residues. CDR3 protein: CASSKDAGPREKLFF. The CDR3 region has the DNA TGTGCCAGCAGCAAAGATGCAGGCCCGCGAGAAAAACTGTTTTTT.

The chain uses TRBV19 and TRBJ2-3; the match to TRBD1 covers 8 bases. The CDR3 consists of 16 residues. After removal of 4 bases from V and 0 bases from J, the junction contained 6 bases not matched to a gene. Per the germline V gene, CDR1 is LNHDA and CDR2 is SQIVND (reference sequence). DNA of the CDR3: TGTGCCAGTAGTACATACAGGGGGAAGAGCACAGATACGCAGTATTTT. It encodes CASSTYRGKSTDTQYF.

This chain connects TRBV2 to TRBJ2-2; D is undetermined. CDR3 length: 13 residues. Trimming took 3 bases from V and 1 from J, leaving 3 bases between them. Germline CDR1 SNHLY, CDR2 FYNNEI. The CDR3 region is CASSDGNTGELFF. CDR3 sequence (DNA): TGTGCCAGCAGTGACGGGAACACCGGGGAGCTGTTTTTT.

CDR3 nucleotide sequence: TGTGCCAGCAGCCCCTCGGACAGGGGGCTTACTGAAGCTTTCTTT. This sequence encodes CASSPSDRGLTEAFF. The gene calls are TRBV11-2 and TRBJ1-1, with TRBD1 matching 11 bases. The CDR3 totals 15 residues. With V trimmed by 5 bases and J by 5 bases, 7 bases remained unmatched. CDR1 and CDR2 from the germline V gene are SGHAT and FQNNGV. Drawing the rest from reference TRBV11-2 and TRBJ1-1, the complete variable domain is EAGVAQSPRYKIIEKRQSVAFWCNPISGHATLYWYQQILGQGPKLLIQFQNNGVVDDSQLPKDRFSAERLKGVDSTLKIQPAKLEDSAVYLCASSPSDRGLTEAFFGQGTRLTVV.

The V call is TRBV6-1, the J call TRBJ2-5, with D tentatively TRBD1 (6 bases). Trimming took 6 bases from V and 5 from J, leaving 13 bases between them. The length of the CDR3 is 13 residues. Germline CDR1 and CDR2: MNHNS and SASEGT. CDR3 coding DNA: TGTGCCAGCAGCACAGGGTCCCGGGAGACCCAGTACTTC. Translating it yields CASSTGSRETQYF.

CDR3 in DNA: TGCGCCAGCAGCCTGAGGGGGAGTGCCGGGGAGCTGTTTTTT. This sequence encodes CASSLRGSAGELFF. The chain recombines TRBV5-1 with TRBJ2-2, with a weak D call TRBD1 (6 bases). The V end lost 4 bases, the J end lost 6 bases, and 13 bases lay between the germline ends. CDR1 SGHRS and CDR2 YFSETQ come from the germline V gene. The CDR3 covers 14 residues.

CDR3 sequence: CASSPRRRGSSYNEQFF. The CDR3 DNA follows: TGCGCCAGCAGCCCCAGAAGAAGGGGGAGCTCCTACAATGAGCAGTTCTTC. The chain employs TRBV5-1 and TRBJ2-1, with a weak D call TRBD1 (6 bases). The CDR3 runs to 17 residues. Germline V gene lookup returns CDR1 SGHRS and CDR2 YFSETQ. V was cut by 4 bases and J by 0 bases, with 17 bases left in between.

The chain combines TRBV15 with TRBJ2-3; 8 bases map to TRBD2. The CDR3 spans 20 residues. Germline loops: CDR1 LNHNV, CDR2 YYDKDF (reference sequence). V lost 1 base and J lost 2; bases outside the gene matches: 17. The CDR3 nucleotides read TGTGCCACCAGCAGAGGCTACCTCTCTTCGGGGGGGGCAAACACAGATACGCAGTATTTT. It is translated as CATSRGYLSSGGANTDTQYF.

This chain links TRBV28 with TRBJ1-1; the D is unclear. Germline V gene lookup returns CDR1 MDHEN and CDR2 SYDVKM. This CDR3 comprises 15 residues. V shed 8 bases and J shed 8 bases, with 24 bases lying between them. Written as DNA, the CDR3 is TGTGCCAGCGGCTCGAAAGCCCTCGGGTTTCGGGAAGCTTTCTTT. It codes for CASGSKALGFREAFF.

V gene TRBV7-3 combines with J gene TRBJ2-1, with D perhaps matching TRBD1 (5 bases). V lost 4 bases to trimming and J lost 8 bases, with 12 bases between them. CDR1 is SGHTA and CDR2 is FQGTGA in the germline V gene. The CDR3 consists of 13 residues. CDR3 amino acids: CASSWGSADEQFF. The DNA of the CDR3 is TGTGCCAGCAGCTGGGGCTCTGCGGATGAGCAGTTCTTC.

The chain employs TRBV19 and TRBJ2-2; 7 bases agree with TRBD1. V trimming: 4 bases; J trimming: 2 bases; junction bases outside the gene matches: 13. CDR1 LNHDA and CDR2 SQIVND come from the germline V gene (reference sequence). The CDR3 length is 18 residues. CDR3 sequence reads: CASSTTRLTGRNTGELFF. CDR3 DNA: TGTGCCAGTAGTACCACTAGGTTGACAGGGAGAAACACCGGGGAGCTGTTTTTT. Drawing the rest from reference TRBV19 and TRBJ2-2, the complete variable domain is DGGITQSPKYLFRKEGQNVTLSCEQNLNHDAMYWYRQDPGQGLRLIYYSQIVNDFQKGDIAEGYSVSREKKESFPLTVTSAQKNPTAFYLCASSTTRLTGRNTGELFFGEGSRLTVL.

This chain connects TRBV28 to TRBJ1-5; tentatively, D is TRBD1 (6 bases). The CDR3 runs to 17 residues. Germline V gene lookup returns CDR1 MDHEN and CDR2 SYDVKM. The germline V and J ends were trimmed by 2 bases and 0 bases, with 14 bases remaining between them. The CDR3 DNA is TGTGCCAGCAGTTTAATTTCGGGGGGCTATAGCAATCAGCCCCAGCATTTT. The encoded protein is CASSLISGGYSNQPQHF.

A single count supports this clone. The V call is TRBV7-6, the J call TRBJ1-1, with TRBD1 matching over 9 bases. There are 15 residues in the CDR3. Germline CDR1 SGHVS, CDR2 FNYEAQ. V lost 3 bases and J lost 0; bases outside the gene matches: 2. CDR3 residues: CASSFGTGMNTEAFF. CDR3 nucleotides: TGTGCCAGCAGCTTCGGGACAGGGATGAACACTGAAGCTTTCTTT.

CDR3 sequence (DNA): TGTGCCAGCTCACCGTCCTCCGGGACAGACTACGAGCAGTACTTC. It is translated as CASSPSSGTDYEQYF. The chain couples TRBV18 to TRBJ2-7; 7 bases are shared with TRBD1. Germline CDR1 reads KGHSH; CDR2 reads LQKENI. The CDR3 contains 15 residues. Trimming cost V 3 bases and J 3 bases; bases outside gene matches: 8.

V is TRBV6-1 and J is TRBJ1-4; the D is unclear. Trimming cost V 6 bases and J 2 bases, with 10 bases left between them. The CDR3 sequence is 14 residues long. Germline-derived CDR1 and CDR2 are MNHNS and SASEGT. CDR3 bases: TGTGCCAGCAGGAGGAGGGATACTAATGAAAAACTGTTTTTT. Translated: CASRRRDTNEKLFF.

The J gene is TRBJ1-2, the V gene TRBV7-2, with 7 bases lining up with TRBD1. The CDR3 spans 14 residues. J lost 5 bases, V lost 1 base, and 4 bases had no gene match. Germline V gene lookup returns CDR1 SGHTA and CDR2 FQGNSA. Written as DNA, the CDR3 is TGTGCCAGCAGCTTAGTTGCAGGGGGGTATGGCTACACCTTC. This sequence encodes CASSLVAGGYGYTF. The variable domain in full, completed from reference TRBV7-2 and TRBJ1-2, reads GAGVSQSPSNKVTEKGKDVELRCDPISGHTALYWYRQSLGQGLEFLIYFQGNSAPDKSGLPSDRFSAERTGGSVSTLTIQRTQQEDSAVYLCASSLVAGGYGYTFGSGTRLTVV.

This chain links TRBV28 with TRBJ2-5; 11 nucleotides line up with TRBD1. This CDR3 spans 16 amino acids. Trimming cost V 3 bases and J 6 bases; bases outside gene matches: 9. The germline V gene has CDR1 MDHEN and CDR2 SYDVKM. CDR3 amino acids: CASSFPGQGAWKTQYF. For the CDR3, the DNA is TGTGCCAGCAGTTTTCCCGGACAGGGGGCTTGGAAGACCCAGTACTTC.

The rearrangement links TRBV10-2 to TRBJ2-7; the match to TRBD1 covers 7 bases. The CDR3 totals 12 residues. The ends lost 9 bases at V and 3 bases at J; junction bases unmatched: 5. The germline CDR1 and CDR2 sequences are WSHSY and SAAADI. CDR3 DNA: TGCGCCAGTAGGGACAGCTACTACGAGCAGTACTTC. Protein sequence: CASRDSYYEQYF.

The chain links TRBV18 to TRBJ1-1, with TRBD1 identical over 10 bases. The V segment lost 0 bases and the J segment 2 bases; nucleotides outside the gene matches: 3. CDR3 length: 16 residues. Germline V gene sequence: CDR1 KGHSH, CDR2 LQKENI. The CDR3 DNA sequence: TGTGCCAGCTCACCACCGGGACAGGGGCTTAACACTGAAGCTTTCTTT. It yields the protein CASSPPGQGLNTEAFF.

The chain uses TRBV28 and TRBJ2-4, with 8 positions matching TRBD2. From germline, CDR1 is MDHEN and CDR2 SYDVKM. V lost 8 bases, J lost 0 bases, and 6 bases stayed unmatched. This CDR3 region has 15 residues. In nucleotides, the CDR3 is TGTGCCAGCCGGAGCGGGGGTCAAGCCAAAAACATTCAGTACTTC. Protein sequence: CASRSGGQAKNIQYF.

Here the CDR3 reads CASGDRSWYGYTF. CDR3 DNA sequence: TGTGCCAGCGGGGACAGGTCTTGGTATGGCTACACCTTC. The V and J genes are TRBV19 and TRBJ1-2, with TRBD1 matching 8 bases. V shed 9 bases, J shed 5 bases, and the junction held 8 bases outside the gene matches. CDR1 and CDR2 (germline): LNHDA, SQIVND (reference sequence). The CDR3 length is 13 residues. Full variable domain (remainder filled in from reference TRBV19 and TRBJ1-2): DGGITQSPKYLFRKEGQNVTLSCEQNLNHDAMYWYRQDPGQGLRLIYYSQIVNDFQKGDIAEGYSVSREKKESFPLTVTSAQKNPTAFYLCASGDRSWYGYTFGSGTRLTVV.

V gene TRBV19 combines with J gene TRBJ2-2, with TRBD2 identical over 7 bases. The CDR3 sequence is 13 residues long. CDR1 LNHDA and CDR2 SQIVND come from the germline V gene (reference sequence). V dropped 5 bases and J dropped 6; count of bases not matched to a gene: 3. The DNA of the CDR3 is TGTGCCAGTAGTGCCGGGAGGTCCGGGGAGCTGTTTTTT. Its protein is CASSAGRSGELFF.

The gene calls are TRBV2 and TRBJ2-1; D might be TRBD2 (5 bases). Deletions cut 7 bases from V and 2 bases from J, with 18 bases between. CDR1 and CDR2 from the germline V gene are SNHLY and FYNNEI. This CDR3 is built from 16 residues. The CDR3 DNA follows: TGTGCCAGCATAGAGGCGTCGAGCGGAGCCTACAATGAGCAGTTCTTC. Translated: CASIEASSGAYNEQFF. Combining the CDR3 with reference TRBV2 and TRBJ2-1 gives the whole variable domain EPEVTQTPSHQVTQMGQEVILRCVPISNHLYFYWYRQILGQKVEFLVSFYNNEISEKSEIFDDQFSVERPDGSNFTLKIRSTKLEDSAMYFCASIEASSGAYNEQFFGPGTRLTVL.

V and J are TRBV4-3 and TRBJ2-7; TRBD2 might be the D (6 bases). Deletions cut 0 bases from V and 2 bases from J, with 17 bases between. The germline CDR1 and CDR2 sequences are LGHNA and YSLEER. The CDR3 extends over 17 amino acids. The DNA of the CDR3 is TGCGCCAGCAGCCAAGATGGGGCGGGGATACCCCCCTACGAGCAGTACTTC. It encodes CASSQDGAGIPPYEQYF.

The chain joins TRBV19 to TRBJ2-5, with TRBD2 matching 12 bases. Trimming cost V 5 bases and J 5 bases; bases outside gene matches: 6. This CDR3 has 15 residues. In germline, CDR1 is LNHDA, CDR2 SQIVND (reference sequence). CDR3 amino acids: CASSSSGRAGETQYF. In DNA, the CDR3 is TGTGCCAGTAGTTCTAGCGGGAGGGCAGGTGAGACCCAGTACTTC.

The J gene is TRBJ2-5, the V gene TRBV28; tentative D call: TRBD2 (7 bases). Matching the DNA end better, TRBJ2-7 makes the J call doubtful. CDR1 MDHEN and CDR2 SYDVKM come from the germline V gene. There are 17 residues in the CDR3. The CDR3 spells CASSLLSGDYYSYEQYF. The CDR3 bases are TGTGCCAGCAGTTTACTGTCAGGGGACTACTACTCCTACGAGCAGTACTTC.